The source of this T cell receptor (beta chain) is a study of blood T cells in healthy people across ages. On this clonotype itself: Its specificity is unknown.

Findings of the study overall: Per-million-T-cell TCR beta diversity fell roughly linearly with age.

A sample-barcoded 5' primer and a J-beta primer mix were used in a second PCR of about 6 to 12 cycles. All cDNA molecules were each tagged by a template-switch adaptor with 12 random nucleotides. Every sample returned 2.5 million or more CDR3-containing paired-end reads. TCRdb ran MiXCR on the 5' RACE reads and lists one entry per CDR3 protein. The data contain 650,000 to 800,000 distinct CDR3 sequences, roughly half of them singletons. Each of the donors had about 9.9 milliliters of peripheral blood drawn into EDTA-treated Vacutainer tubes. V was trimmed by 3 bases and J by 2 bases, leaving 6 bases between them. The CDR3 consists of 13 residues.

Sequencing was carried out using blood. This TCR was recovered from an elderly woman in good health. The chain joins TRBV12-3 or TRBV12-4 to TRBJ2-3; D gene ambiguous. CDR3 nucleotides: TGTGCCAGCAGTTTCACGTTCACAGATACGCAGTATTTT. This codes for CASSFTFTDTQYF.